The present T cell receptor (beta chain) was sequenced within a study of cytomegalovirus exposure and HLA in healthy donors. V lost 3 bases to trimming and J lost 6 bases, with 17 bases between them. The CDR3 consists of 15 residues. Germline CDR1 KGHSH, CDR2 LQKENI. In the PCR, 60 Vbeta and 13 Jbeta primers were used. The table came from immunoSEQ multiplex PCR; TCRdb's copy has only in-frame clones and leaves some out. The sample includes roughly 160,000 clones, around 74% of them seen just once. Study results and caveats: Later on, analysis showed that most CMV-associated TCR beta chains appeared to be HLA-restricted. The study carried out a later analysis of TCR beta sequences. It associated roughly 17,000 of them with specific HLA alleles at a false discovery rate of 0.05. From TCR beta sequences, most subjects' HLA-A and HLA-B alleles were reportedly predicted accurately. Sequencing artifact likely explains a cluster of highly shared sequence variants.

Regarding this clone: Its matching antigen is unknown.

The TCR comes from a female donor in good health and CMV-seronegative. The material sequenced was PBMCs. The chain couples TRBV18 to TRBJ1-1; a weak D match, TRBD1 (6 bases). CDR3 sequence reads: CASSPKLTGWSEAFF. For the CDR3, the DNA is TGTGCCAGCTCACCCAAGCTCACAGGGTGGTCTGAAGCTTTCTTT.